The 29 T cell receptor beta chains given below trace back to one sample, sequenced in a study of beta chain features in type 1 diabetes. As every portion of the isolated RNA was reverse transcribed, the sequencing read expressed TCRB transcripts. Data came from immunoSEQ multiplex PCR; TCRdb stores just in-frame clones and leaves some out. The sample lists more than 150,000 clones; around 10% were seen once. The sample consisted of central memory CD4+ T cells from blood. The origin of the receptors is a man younger than 30 in good health.

V gene TRBV6-1 combines with J gene TRBJ2-1; TRBD2 agrees at 10 bases. Germline V gene sequence: CDR1 MNHNS, CDR2 SASEGT. The V and J ends lost 8 bases and 4 bases, in that order; junction bases with no gene match: 5. The CDR3 sequence is 14 residues long. For the CDR3, the DNA is TGTGCCAGCCAGTCAGCGGGAGGGTACAATGAGCAGTTCTTC. This gives the protein CASQSAGGYNEQFF.

This chain uses TRBV30 with TRBJ2-3; D is unclear. The germline CDR1 and CDR2 sequences are GTSNPN and SVGIG (reference sequence). Trimming cost V 4 bases and J 0 bases, with 17 bases left between them. CDR3 size: 16 residues. The chain's CDR3 is CAWNGASLFSTDTQYF. The CDR3 DNA reads as TGTGCCTGGAACGGCGCGAGTCTATTTAGCACAGATACGCAGTATTTT.

This chain links TRBV4-2 with TRBJ2-4; D unresolved. V lost 6 bases and J lost 2, with 17 bases in between. Germline CDR1 is LGHNA and CDR2 is YNFKEQ. The CDR3 spans 16 residues. CDR3 DNA sequence: TGTGCCAGCAGTCCGGTTCAGGCACTAACCAAAAACATTCAGTACTTC. This codes for CASSPVQALTKNIQYF.

This clone has only a few counts. This chain links TRBV15 with TRBJ2-3; 9 bases align to TRBD1. Germline trimming cut 0 bases from V and 2 bases from J; bases unmatched to any gene: 3. The CDR3 sequence is 16 residues long. Germline-derived CDR1 and CDR2 are LNHNV and YYDKDF (reference sequence). The CDR3 coding sequence is TGTGCCACCAGCAGAGAGACAGGGGGTAACACAGATACGCAGTATTTT. It specifies CATSRETGGNTDTQYF.

The rearrangement uses TRBV7-2 and TRBJ2-4; D is undetermined. There are 13 residues in the CDR3. From germline, CDR1 is SGHTA and CDR2 FQGNSA. The ends were cut back, 2 bases at V and 8 bases at J, with 10 bases in the middle. CDR3 region: CASSLSRDDIQYF. The CDR3, as DNA: TGTGCCAGCAGCTTAAGCAGAGATGACATTCAGTACTTC.

This clone was counted between two and nine times. The rearrangement uses TRBV29-1 and TRBJ1-2; D perhaps matches TRBD1 (6 bases). The germline V gene has CDR1 SQVTM and CDR2 ANQGSEA. CDR3 length: 11 amino acids. Deletions cut 4 bases from V and 8 bases from J, with 11 bases between. The CDR3 sequence: CSVVRGGGYTF. The CDR3 DNA is TGCAGCGTTGTCAGGGGCGGCGGCTACACCTTC.

This clone was observed a handful of times. The chain has TRBV5-1 and TRBJ2-5; the D gene is possibly TRBD2 (5 bases). This CDR3 region has 15 residues. Trimming shortened V by 1 base and J by 0 bases, and 10 bases separated the two germline ends. Germline CDR1 and CDR2: SGHRS and YFSETQ. Here the CDR3 DNA reads TGCGCCAGCAGCTTGTCGGGATCGTACCAAGAGACCCAGTACTTC. Translating gives CASSLSGSYQETQYF.

This clone has a handful of counts. The chain combines TRBV28 with TRBJ1-4; unclear D gene. This CDR3 comprises 16 residues. The germline CDR1 and CDR2 sequences are MDHEN and SYDVKM. The germline V and J ends were trimmed by 6 bases and 0 bases, with 14 bases remaining between them. This CDR3 is CASSPQGFATNEKLFF. The CDR3 DNA follows: TGTGCCAGCAGCCCGCAAGGGTTTGCAACTAATGAAAAACTGTTTTTT. The entire variable domain, with the rest obtained from reference TRBV28 and TRBJ1-4, is as follows: DVKVTQSSRYLVKRTGEKVFLECVQDMDHENMFWYRQDPGLGLRLIYFSYDVKMKEKGDIPEGYSVSREKKERFSLILESASTNQTSMYLCASSPQGFATNEKLFFGSGTQLSVL.

The V gene is TRBV10-3, the J gene TRBJ2-7; tentative D call: TRBD2 (6 bases). The CDR3 is 14 residues long. The germline V gene encodes CDR1 ENHRY and CDR2 SYGVKD. Here the CDR3 reads CAPAEGTFSYEQYF. The CDR3 DNA follows: TGTGCTCCGGCGGAGGGCACCTTCTCCTACGAGCAGTACTTC.

This clone was found a few times. The chain couples TRBV27 to TRBJ1-1, with TRBD1 as a possible D gene (5 bases). The CDR3 covers 14 residues. Germline V gives CDR1 MNHEY, CDR2 SMNVEV (reference sequence). V shed 7 bases and J shed 0 bases, with 12 bases lying between them. CDR3 nucleotide sequence: TGTGCCAGCACCAAGGGGCCGATGAACACTGAAGCTTTCTTT. This gives the protein CASTKGPMNTEAFF.

This clone was seen a handful of times. The chain is built from TRBV21-1 and TRBJ2-3; the table's D call, TRBD1, was not checked against the DNA. TRBV21-1 is a known pseudogene. The CDR3 covers 16 residues. In nucleotides, the CDR3 is TGTGCCAGCAGCTTAACTCGACAGGGGTGCACAGATACGCAGTATTTT. It translates to CASSLTRQGCTDTQYF.

The sample holds a few counts of this clone. The CDR3 reads CASLGPMTGELFF. The CDR3 DNA reads TGTGCCAGCCTTGGGCCTATGACCGGGGAGCTGTTTTTT. The chain couples TRBV28 to TRBJ2-2; D gene uncertain. This CDR3 comprises 13 residues. The germline V gene has CDR1 MDHEN and CDR2 SYDVKM. V shed 8 bases and J shed 5 bases, with 12 bases lying between them. The variable domain in full, completed from reference TRBV28 and TRBJ2-2, reads DVKVTQSSRYLVKRTGEKVFLECVQDMDHENMFWYRQDPGLGLRLIYFSYDVKMKEKGDIPEGYSVSREKKERFSLILESASTNQTSMYLCASLGPMTGELFFGEGSRLTVL.

This clone was seen a few times. The J gene is TRBJ1-5, the V gene TRBV29-1; no firm D call. Germline V gene sequence: CDR1 SQVTM, CDR2 ANQGSEA. Trimming left V 4 bases short and J 0 bases short, with 7 bases between. The CDR3 sequence is 13 residues long. This CDR3 is CSVGSYSNQPQHF. The CDR3 DNA follows: TGCAGCGTTGGCAGCTATAGCAATCAGCCCCAGCATTTT.

This clone showed up just a few times. V usage is TRBV9 and J usage is TRBJ2-3; 8 nucleotides match TRBD2. The length of the CDR3 is 15 residues. From germline, CDR1 is SGDLS and CDR2 YYNGEE. The trim removed 4 bases at V and 6 bases at J, leaving 10 bases unmatched. This CDR3 is CASSNQAGAVDTQYF. The CDR3 nucleotides are TGTGCCAGCAGCAACCAAGCGGGAGCTGTGGATACGCAGTATTTT.

The V gene is TRBV27, the J gene TRBJ2-7; maybe TRBD2 (6 bases). Looked up from germline, CDR1 is MNHEY and CDR2 is SMNVEV (reference sequence). Trimming stripped 6 bases from V and 0 bases from J, with 15 bases between. The CDR3 is 15 residues long. CDR3 DNA: TGTGCCAGCAGAGGTCCGGGGGTCAGCTCCTACGAGCAGTACTTC. Amino acids: CASRGPGVSSYEQYF.

The chain is built from TRBV5-4 and TRBJ2-5, with D maybe TRBD2 (6 bases). Germline V gene lookup returns CDR1 SGHNT and CDR2 YYREEE (reference sequence). This CDR3 is built from 13 residues. The V and J ends lost 5 bases and 2 bases respectively, with 10 bases between them. The CDR3, as DNA: TGTGCCAGCAGGATGGGACTGCAAGAGACCCAGTACTTC. Its translation: CASRMGLQETQYF.

The genes are TRBV18 and TRBJ1-6, with 7 bases matching TRBD1. CDR1 and CDR2 (germline): KGHSH, LQKENI. The CDR3 has 15 amino acids. The trim removed 6 bases at V and 0 bases at J, leaving 2 bases unmatched. CDR3 DNA sequence: TGTGCCAGCTCGGGACAGAGCTCCTATAATTCACCCCTCCACTTT. It encodes CASSGQSSYNSPLHF.

The chain employs TRBV7-2 and TRBJ2-7; D ambiguous. CDR1 is SGHTA and CDR2 is FQGNSA in the germline V gene. The CDR3 extends over 14 amino acids. V shed 6 bases and J shed 2 bases, with 14 bases lying between them. CDR3 protein: CASRPARTTYEQYF. In DNA, the CDR3 is TGTGCCAGCAGGCCCGCCCGCACCACCTACGAGCAGTACTTC.

This clone was counted only a few times. V and J are TRBV14 and TRBJ2-5; D is undetermined. The CDR3 runs to 11 residues. The germline V and J ends were trimmed by 1 base and 14 bases, with 11 bases remaining between them. The germline CDR1 and CDR2 sequences are SGHDN and FVKESK. CDR3 residues: CASSQVVSLYF. As DNA, the CDR3 is TGTGCCAGCAGCCAAGTGGTTTCCCTTTACTTC.

This clone was counted ten times or more. This chain uses TRBV10-3 with TRBJ2-3, with D perhaps matching TRBD2 (6 bases). The CDR3 spans 14 residues. Trimming pared 8 bases from V and 4 bases from J, leaving 16 bases between. Germline CDR1 and CDR2: ENHRY and SYGVKD. The CDR3 reads CAIRTGEGPDTQYF. The CDR3 DNA reads as TGTGCCATCCGAACGGGAGAGGGCCCAGATACGCAGTATTTT.

The chain has TRBV2 and TRBJ2-7, with 8 bases aligning to TRBD2. The germline gives CDR1 SNHLY, CDR2 FYNNEI. The V and J ends lost 1 base and 5 bases, in that order; junction bases with no gene match: 4. The CDR3 is 14 amino acids. The CDR3 nucleotides are TGTGCCAGCAGTGAAGGGGGACTAGTCCACGAGCAGTACTTC. Residues: CASSEGGLVHEQYF. The variable domain in full, completed from reference TRBV2 and TRBJ2-7, reads EPEVTQTPSHQVTQMGQEVILRCVPISNHLYFYWYRQILGQKVEFLVSFYNNEISEKSEIFDDQFSVERPDGSNFTLKIRSTKLEDSAMYFCASSEGGLVHEQYFGPGTRLTVT.

This clone was seen more than once but under ten times. V is TRBV29-1 and J is TRBJ1-1; D remains unclear. Germline V gene data show CDR1 as SQVTM and CDR2 as ANQGSEA. The CDR3 contains 12 residues. Trimming removed 4 bases at V and 4 bases at J, with 10 bases between. This CDR3 reads CSVAGLGTEAFF. In DNA form, the CDR3 reads TGCAGCGTTGCGGGGTTGGGCACTGAAGCTTTCTTT.

This clone was recorded a few times. The chain carries TRBV7-3 and TRBJ1-1, with D possibly matching TRBD1 (5 bases). The CDR3 totals 15 residues. Trimming removed 4 bases at V and 4 bases at J, with 16 bases between. CDR1 SGHTA and CDR2 FQGTGA come from the germline V gene. CDR3 residues: CASSSHGGLVTEAFF. In DNA form, the CDR3 reads TGTGCCAGCAGCTCCCACGGGGGACTTGTCACTGAAGCTTTCTTT.

The chain has TRBV29-1 and TRBJ2-2, with D possibly being TRBD1 (5 bases). CDR1 and CDR2 (germline): SQVTM, ANQGSEA. The CDR3 consists of 11 residues. The ends were cut back, 3 bases at V and 6 bases at J, with 5 bases in the middle. The CDR3 region is CSVEGPGELFF. DNA of the CDR3: TGCAGCGTTGAGGGGCCCGGGGAGCTGTTTTTT.

This sequence joins TRBV9 and TRBJ2-1; D unresolved. CDR1 and CDR2 from the germline V gene are SGDLS and YYNGEE. The CDR3 has 13 amino acids. Deletions cut 2 bases from V and 5 bases from J, with 8 bases between. The CDR3 DNA reads TGTGCCAGCAGCGTGAACAGTCACAATGAGCAGTTCTTC. Translating gives CASSVNSHNEQFF.

This chain links TRBV5-4 with TRBJ1-3; a weak D match, TRBD1 (5 bases). With 4 bases removed from V and 3 bases from J, the gap between germline ends came to 23 bases. Per the germline V gene, CDR1 is SGHNT and CDR2 is YYREEE (reference sequence). There are 18 residues in the CDR3. The CDR3 DNA sequence: TGTGCCAGCAGCGAGCTTACCATGACAGCCTCGATTGGAAACACCATATATTTT. Amino acid sequence: CASSELTMTASIGNTIYF.

The J gene is TRBJ1-4, the V gene TRBV4-1; D might be TRBD1 (5 bases). Germline lookup yields CDR1 MGHRA and CDR2 YSYEKL. The V end lost 4 bases, the J end lost 2 bases, and 11 bases lay between the germline ends. There are 15 residues in the CDR3. The CDR3 DNA reads TGCGCCAGCAGCCCATTTGGGGCCACTAATGAAAAACTGTTTTTT. Translation: CASSPFGATNEKLFF.

This clone has a handful of counts. The rearrangement links TRBV30 to TRBJ1-1; TRBD1 is a possible D gene (5 bases). V lost 3 bases and J 2 bases, leaving 10 bases between the germline ends. Germline lookup yields CDR1 GTSNPN and CDR2 SVGIG (reference sequence). This CDR3 region has 13 residues. The CDR3 loop reads CAWRLQANTEAFF. The CDR3 DNA sequence: TGTGCCTGGAGGTTACAGGCTAACACTGAAGCTTTCTTT.

This chain connects TRBV20-1 to TRBJ2-7; D remains unclear. Germline lookup yields CDR1 DFQATT and CDR2 SNEGSKA (reference sequence). V was shortened by 3 bases and J by 2 bases, with 5 bases between the two germline ends. This CDR3 region has 11 residues. The chain's CDR3 is CSARGTYEQYF. In nucleotides, the CDR3 is TGCAGTGCTAGGGGTACCTACGAGCAGTACTTC.